The text below deals with one T cell receptor beta chain. Its antigen is unidentified. This entry belongs to a study of cytomegalovirus exposure and HLA in healthy donors. Study-wide results and limits: The classifier reportedly diagnosed cytomegalovirus status with high specificity and sensitivity.

Clones were read by immunoSEQ multiplex PCR, and TCRdb kept only the in-frame ones, dropping some. The data hold 70,000 or so clones, with over 90% observed a single time. CDR3 length: 13 residues. Germline V gene sequence: CDR1 SGHTS, CDR2 YDEGEE. The V end was cut by 1 base, the J end by 7 bases, with 8 bases between. This chain uses TRBV5-8 with TRBJ2-2; D is possibly TRBD1 (6 bases). The sequenced material came from PBMCs. This TCR came from a woman in her late teens or twenties in good health and CMV-seronegative. The CDR3 here is CASSLTGLGELFF. The CDR3 bases are TGTGCCAGCAGCTTGACAGGGCTCGGGGAGCTGTTTTTT.